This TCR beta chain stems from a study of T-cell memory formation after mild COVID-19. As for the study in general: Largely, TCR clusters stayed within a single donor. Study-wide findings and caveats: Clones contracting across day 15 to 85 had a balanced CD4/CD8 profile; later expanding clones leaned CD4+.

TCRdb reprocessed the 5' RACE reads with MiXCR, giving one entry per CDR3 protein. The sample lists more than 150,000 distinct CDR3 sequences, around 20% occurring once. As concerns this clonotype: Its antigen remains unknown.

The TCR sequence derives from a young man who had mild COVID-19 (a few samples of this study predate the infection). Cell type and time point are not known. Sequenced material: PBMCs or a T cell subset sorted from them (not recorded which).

DNA for the CDR3: TGTGCGAGTGCGGTTACTAGCGTAGGGGAGACCCAGTACTTC. Its translation is CASAVTSVGETQYF. The chain uses TRBV7-2 and TRBJ2-5, with 7 bases identical to TRBD2. The CDR3 loop spans 14 amino acids. Germline CDR1 and CDR2: SGHTA and FQGNSA.